Shown below are 20 T cell receptor beta chains from a single sample sequenced in a study of blood T cells in healthy people across ages. Next came a second PCR, run for about 7 to 12 cycles, which used a sample-barcoded 5' primer along with a J-beta primer mix. TCRdb used MiXCR to reprocess the 5' RACE reads, holding one entry per CDR3 protein. This table holds around 750,000 distinct CDR3 sequences, roughly 50% found once. Sequencing input: blood. These receptors originate from a man at least 80 years old in good health.

Turning to this clonotype: With a much larger clone just one base away, this may be a read error. The rearrangement uses TRBV29-1 and TRBJ2-1, with 10 bases fitting TRBD2. The J call may be mistaken, given a closer DNA end match to TRBJ2-7. From germline, CDR1 is SQVTM and CDR2 ANQGSEA. This CDR3 is 16 amino acids long. The CDR3 region has the DNA TGCAGCGTTGCCGCCTCTAGCGGGAGCTCCTACAATGAGCAGTACTTC. This translates into CSVAASSGSSYNEQYF.

The chain has TRBV6-5 and TRBJ2-7; a possible D gene is TRBD2 (5 bases). V was clipped by 6 bases and J by 0 bases, with 18 bases between them. CDR1 and CDR2 (germline): MNHEY, SVGAGI. The CDR3 is 16 amino acids. CDR3 nucleotides: TGTGCCAGCAGCCCCCGACGAGGGCTAAACTCCTACGAGCAGTACTTC. The encoded protein is CASSPRRGLNSYEQYF.

In this sample, this clonotype turned up a few times. The gene calls are TRBV12-3 or TRBV12-4 and TRBJ2-5; TRBD2 aligns across 9 bases. The CDR3 runs to 14 residues. The ends lost 7 bases at V and 11 bases at J; junction bases unmatched: 14. The CDR3 nucleotides read TGTGCCAGCACCTCGACTAGCGGTTACTCTGAGCAGTACTTC. Its translation is CASTSTSGYSEQYF.

DNA of the CDR3: TGCGCCAGCAGCCCCAGGGGGAGGGATAGGATCACTGAAGCTTTCTTT. This gives the protein CASSPRGRDRITEAFF. The rearrangement links TRBV4-3 to TRBJ1-1, with 7 bases matching TRBD1. The CDR3 has 16 amino acids. Germline CDR1 and CDR2: LGHNA and YSLEER. V dropped 4 bases and J dropped 4; count of bases not matched to a gene: 12.

This clonotype has just a few counts. V gene TRBV3-1 combines with J gene TRBJ1-1; 7 bases line up with TRBD1. Germline lookup yields CDR1 LGHDT and CDR2 YNNKEL (reference sequence). The CDR3 contains 14 residues. J was trimmed by 4 bases and V by 2 bases; bases with no gene match: 4. The CDR3 region is CASSQNRGSTEAFF. The CDR3 DNA reads as TGTGCCAGCAGCCAAAACAGGGGATCCACTGAAGCTTTCTTT. The full variable domain, rest sourced from reference TRBV3-1 and TRBJ1-1, is DTAVSQTPKYLVTQMGNDKSIKCEQNLGHDTMYWYKQDSKKFLKIMFSYNNKELIINETVPNRFSPKSPDKAHLNLHINSLELGDSAVYFCASSQNRGSTEAFFGQGTRLTVV.

The rearrangement joins TRBV28 to TRBJ2-5; D perhaps matches TRBD2 (5 bases). V was trimmed by 4 bases and J by 2 bases, leaving 11 bases between them. Germline assignment: CDR1 MDHEN and CDR2 SYDVKM. The CDR3 extends over 14 amino acids. CDR3: CASSSPRGQETQYF. The CDR3 DNA is TGTGCCAGCAGTTCTCCCCGGGGACAAGAGACCCAGTACTTC.

The chain recombines TRBV20-1 with TRBJ2-5; no reliable D call. This CDR3 is 15 amino acids long. Germline V CDR1 and CDR2: DFQATT, SNEGSKA (reference sequence). The ends were cut back, 1 base at V and 5 bases at J, with 17 bases in the middle. DNA of the CDR3: TGCAGTGCTAGAGGGGTTGCCCGTTTTGGGGAGACCCAGTACTTC. Amino acids: CSARGVARFGETQYF.

This clonotype was seen only a few times. The J gene is TRBJ2-1, the V gene TRBV29-1; the D gene is possibly TRBD1 (6 bases). There are 15 residues in the CDR3. Germline assignment: CDR1 SQVTM and CDR2 ANQGSEA. V lost 2 bases to trimming and J lost 8 bases, with 19 bases between them. The CDR3 loop reads CSVEITGSPYDEQFF. The CDR3 coding sequence is TGCAGCGTTGAAATCACAGGGAGTCCTTACGATGAGCAGTTCTTC.

The J gene is TRBJ2-7, the V gene TRBV7-3; either TRBD1 or TRBD2 may supply D (5 bases each). This CDR3 contains 14 residues. The V end was cut by 5 bases, the J end by 1 base, with 12 bases between. CDR1 is SGHTA, CDR2 FQGTGA, per germline. CDR3 sequence reads: CASSGRQTSYEQYF. As DNA, the CDR3 is TGTGCCAGCAGCGGGAGACAGACGTCCTACGAGCAGTACTTC.

There are a few counts of this clonotype. J is TRBJ2-7 and V is TRBV7-2, with TRBD1 as a possible D gene (6 bases). V was pared by 2 bases and J by 6 bases, with 14 bases between. Germline lookup yields CDR1 SGHTA and CDR2 FQGNSA. CDR3 length equals 14 residues. In DNA form, the CDR3 reads TGTGCCAGCAGCTTAAAGGGGGAGAGGGCCGAGCAGTACTTC. It translates to CASSLKGERAEQYF.

The chain has TRBV20-1 and TRBJ2-3; D remains unclear. The CDR3 totals 13 residues. Germline CDR1 is DFQATT and CDR2 is SNEGSKA (reference sequence). The V end was cut by 3 bases, the J end by 14 bases, with 21 bases between. The CDR3 reads CSARTYEHRYAYF. The CDR3 DNA reads TGCAGTGCTAGGACTTACGAGCACAGATACGCGTATTTT.

The rearrangement links TRBV2 to TRBJ1-1, with TRBD1 matching 8 bases. Germline CDR1 and CDR2: SNHLY and FYNNEI. V was clipped by 6 bases and J by 7 bases; unmatched bases: 10. The CDR3 extends over 14 amino acids. The CDR3 DNA follows: TGTGCCAGCAGCTATGGGACAGGTCTGAATGAAGCTTTCTTT. This translates into CASSYGTGLNEAFF.

The J gene is TRBJ2-1, the V gene TRBV3-1; D is uncertain. The germline gives CDR1 LGHDT, CDR2 YNNKEL (reference sequence). The CDR3 totals 14 residues. Trimming took off 1 base at V and 7 bases at J, with 11 bases between the two ends. The CDR3 bases are TGTGCCAGCAGCCAAGGGGGTTGGTTGAATGAGCAGTTCTTC. As protein: CASSQGGWLNEQFF.

The gene calls are TRBV9 and TRBJ2-7; the D call may be TRBD1 or TRBD2 (7 bases each). The J call may be wrong; the DNA end is better matched by TRBJ2-5. Germline assignment: CDR1 SGDLS and CDR2 YYNGEE. The CDR3 consists of 17 residues. The CDR3 region is CASSVGGGGGRVETQYF. CDR3 nucleotide sequence: TGTGCCAGCAGCGTAGGAGGGGGCGGGGGACGTGTCGAGACCCAGTACTTC.

This clonotype showed up just a few times. The chain uses TRBV20-1 and TRBJ2-7; 8 bases match TRBD1. The CDR3 loop spans 15 amino acids. Unmatched junction bases numbered 6, after V lost 0 bases and J lost 2 bases. Per germline, CDR1 DFQATT and CDR2 SNEGSKA (reference sequence). The CDR3 protein is CSARDRRTGTYEQYF. The DNA of the CDR3 is TGCAGTGCTAGAGATCGGCGGACAGGGACCTACGAGCAGTACTTC.

This clonotype came up a few times. The chain has TRBV25-1 and TRBJ2-3; D is ambiguous. CDR3 size: 16 residues. Per germline, CDR1 MGHDK and CDR2 SYGVNS. The V gene lost 2 bases and the J gene lost 6 bases, with 18 bases spanning the gap. This CDR3 is CASSEEGSYPSDTQYF. The CDR3 bases are TGTGCCAGCAGTGAAGAAGGCAGCTACCCGTCCGATACGCAGTATTTT.

This clonotype was recorded once. This CDR3 reads CSALSPKGLAGSYEQYF. The CDR3 DNA reads as TGCAGTGCTTTATCCCCGAAGGGACTAGCGGGATCCTACGAGCAGTACTTC. The gene calls are TRBV20-1 and TRBJ2-7; TRBD2 agrees at 13 bases. The V gene's germline CDR1 is DFQATT and CDR2 SNEGSKA (reference sequence). The CDR3 is 17 amino acids. The V gene end was trimmed by 5 bases and the J gene end by 1 base; junction bases not matched to a gene: 11.

V is TRBV18 and J is TRBJ2-1, with a tentative D call TRBD2 (5 bases). The CDR3 length is 18 residues. The germline gives CDR1 KGHSH, CDR2 LQKENI. V dropped 1 base and J dropped 0 bases, with 16 bases sitting between them. CDR3 protein: CASSPLSGSGVSYNEQFF. The CDR3 DNA reads as TGTGCCAGCTCACCACTCTCTGGGAGCGGAGTCTCCTACAATGAGCAGTTCTTC.

This clonotype was detected a few times. The gene calls are TRBV27 and TRBJ1-4; D may be TRBD1 (5 bases). The germline gives CDR1 MNHEY, CDR2 SMNVEV (reference sequence). V was clipped by 4 bases and J by 8 bases, with 23 bases between them. The CDR3 contains 17 residues. Here the CDR3 reads CASSSAKLGGLGEKLFF. CDR3 nucleotides: TGTGCCAGCAGTTCCGCTAAACTGGGGGGTTTGGGAGAAAAACTGTTTTTT.

In this sample, this clonotype turned up a few times. The genes are TRBV7-2 and TRBJ1-1; 8 nucleotides agree with TRBD1. V lost 6 bases, J lost 4 bases, and 7 bases stayed unmatched. CDR1 and CDR2 from the germline V gene are SGHTA and FQGNSA. CDR3 size: 14 residues. Here the CDR3 reads CASSKTGEATEAFF. For the CDR3, the DNA is TGTGCCAGCAGTAAGACAGGGGAGGCCACTGAAGCTTTCTTT.